This is a list of T cell receptor beta chains from one sample in a study of metastatic and nonmetastatic thyroid tumors. With MiXCR, TCRdb reprocessed the PCR reads. The repertoire consists of tens of thousands of clones, with around 20% occurring once and the leading ten covering 2.5% to 3%. Sequencing used adjacent normal tissue. These receptor sequences come from a male donor with papillary thyroid cancer or a benign thyroid nodule (not recorded which). Some clones in this sample may be carry-over from other donors' samples. CDR3s include the opening cysteine and the closing phenylalanine or tryptophan. A D gene is named only where the DNA matches it firmly. Clone size, where shown, is once, few, many, or a class for clones that have expanded.

v_gene	d_gene	j_gene	len	abundance	CDR3nt	CDR3aa
TRBV12-3/TRBV12-4	NA	TRBJ2-3	13	many	TGTGCCAGCGCTTTCCGGGACGCCGATACGCAGTATTTT	CASAFRDADTQYF
TRBV27	TRBD1	TRBJ1-2	16	medium-sized	TGTGCCAGCAGTTTATCAGGAGACAGGGGGGTCTATGGCTACACCTTC	CASSLSGDRGVYGYTF
TRBV2	NA	TRBJ2-2	14	few	TGTGCCAACCAGGGTCGGGGAGGCACCGGGGAGCTGTTTTTT	CANQGRGGTGELFF
TRBV3-1	NA	TRBJ2-7	14	NA	TGTGCCAGCAGCCCGTCCCCGCAGGCCTACGAGCAGTACTTC	CASSPSPQAYEQYF
TRBV20-1	NA	TRBJ2-1	14	NA	TGCAGTGCTAGTACGGGGGGCCCCATGAATGAGCAGTTCTTC	CSASTGGPMNEQFF
TRBV9	NA	TRBJ2-6	15	NA	TGTGCCAGCAGCGTTAAGAGCTGGGGGGCCAACGTCCTGACTTTC	CASSVKSWGANVLTF
TRBV11-2	NA	TRBJ2-3	17	few	TGTGCCAGCAGCGAACCCACGGGCGTGAGGGGGGGAGATACGCAGTATTTT	CASSEPTGVRGGDTQYF
TRBV9	NA	TRBJ2-3	13	many	TGTGCCAGCAGCGCCTACGACAGAGATACGCAGTATTTT	CASSAYDRDTQYF
TRBV5-6	NA	TRBJ2-1	13	many	TGTGCCAGCAGCTTAATACCACGTGCTGAGCAGTTCTTC	CASSLIPRAEQFF
TRBV4-3	NA	TRBJ2-3	16	many	TGCGCCAGCAGCCAGGACTGGGGGGTTCGGACAGATACGCAGTATTTT	CASSQDWGVRTDTQYF
TRBV6-5	NA	TRBJ2-1	16	medium-sized	TGTGCCAGCAGTTCTAAGCTTCAGGGGTCGAGCAATGAGCAGTTCTTC	CASSSKLQGSSNEQFF
TRBV6-5	NA	TRBJ2-3	14	medium-sized	TGTGCCAGCAGTTACTCGACCAGAGGGGATACGCAGTATTTT	CASSYSTRGDTQYF
TRBV6-2/TRBV6-3	NA	TRBJ1-1	12	NA	TGTGCCACCAAGTACGTCTACACTGAAGCTTTCTTT	CATKYVYTEAFF
TRBV5-1	NA	TRBJ1-1	13	medium-sized	TGCGCCAGCAGCTTGGCACGGAACACTGAAGCTTTCTTT	CASSLARNTEAFF
TRBV6-1	NA	TRBJ2-5	15	few	TGTGCCAGCACCCTAAGTGGGTCCAGCGATGAGACCCAGTACTTC	CASTLSGSSDETQYF
TRBV6-1	TRBD1	TRBJ1-1	16	medium-sized	TGTGCCAGCAGTATCCGGACAGGACCACTGAACACTGAAGCTTTCTTT	CASSIRTGPLNTEAFF
TRBV7-6	TRBD1	TRBJ2-7	15	NA	TGTGCCAGCAGCCCCCGGGACAGGGGGTCCTATGAGCAGTACTTC	CASSPRDRGSYEQYF
TRBV7-3	TRBD2	TRBJ2-1	14	many	TGTGCCAGCAGCCCTAGCGGGGGGGTTAATGAGCAGTTCTTC	CASSPSGGVNEQFF
TRBV12-3/TRBV12-4	TRBD1	TRBJ2-3	15	many	TGTGCCAGCAGCTCGGGGACAGGGGGACCAGATACGCAGTATTTT	CASSSGTGGPDTQYF
TRBV6-5	NA	TRBJ1-1	15	NA	TGTGCCAGCAGTTACTCGCGCCAGACCAACACTGAAGCTTTCTTT	CASSYSRQTNTEAFF
TRBV7-3	NA	TRBJ1-1	15	NA	TGTGCCAGCAGCTTAGGGGGGGCTGGGAACACTGAAGCTTTCTTT	CASSLGGAGNTEAFF
TRBV29-1	NA	TRBJ1-2	14	many	TGCAGCGTTGGGACAGCCCTAACTAACTATGGCTACACCTTC	CSVGTALTNYGYTF
TRBV7-3	TRBD2	TRBJ2-5	15	many	TGTGCCAGCAGCTTGGGTAGCGGGAGACAAGAGACCCAGTACTTC	CASSLGSGRQETQYF
TRBV12-3/TRBV12-4	NA	TRBJ2-1	16	NA	TGTGCCAGCACCCCGATAGCTGGAGAGGGTGACAATGAGCAGTTCTTC	CASTPIAGEGDNEQFF
TRBV27	NA	TRBJ2-3	14	NA	TGTGCCAGCAGCCAATCACGCCTCACAGATACGCAGTATTTT	CASSQSRLTDTQYF
TRBV3-1	TRBD1	TRBJ1-1	17	many	TGTGCCAGCACCCGAAGAATGGGGACAGGGGAAGGAACTGAAGCTTTCTTT	CASTRRMGTGEGTEAFF
TRBV19	NA	TRBJ1-5	15	few	TGTGCCAGTAGTATAGTACACAATAGCAATCAGCCCCAGCATTTT	CASSIVHNSNQPQHF
TRBV6-2/TRBV6-3	NA	TRBJ2-7	16	NA	TGTGCCAGCACTTACGCGGGGACCGGGACAGCCTACGAGCAGTACTTC	CASTYAGTGTAYEQYF
TRBV6-2/TRBV6-3	NA	TRBJ1-2	12	medium-sized	TGTGCCATCAAGACAACTAACTATGGCTACACCTTC	CAIKTTNYGYTF
TRBV7-8	NA	TRBJ2-5	13	many	TGTGCCAGCAGCTTGGGAGTTCGAGAGACCCAGTACTTC	CASSLGVRETQYF